This T cell receptor (beta chain) was documented in a study of T cell responses to AZD1222 COVID-19 vaccine. Second-dose intervals of approximately 4 or approximately 12 weeks were pooled. This clone was counted only a few times. The CDR3 sequence is 14 residues long. Trimming cost V 3 bases and J 8 bases, with 12 bases left between them. Germline values: CDR1 SGDLS, CDR2 YYNGEE. Profiled with immunoSEQ multiplex PCR; TCRdb holds only in-frame clones, not every one. The table has under 200,000 clones, around nine tenths seen once; the top ten hold less than 1.3%. Sequenced material: peripheral blood, taken 28 days after the second AZD1222 dose. This clonotype originated in an adult who received the AZD1222 COVID-19 vaccine. The V call is TRBV9, the J call TRBJ1-6; D is possibly TRBD1 (6 bases). The CDR3 spells CASSGSGAHSPLHF. The CDR3 DNA follows: TGTGCCAGCAGCGGTTCAGGGGCGCATTCACCCCTCCACTTT.